Listed below are T cell receptor beta chains from one sample, sequenced in a study of blood T cell repertoires in COVID-19. Only in-frame clones appear in the TCRdb table, and some are missing; sequencing was by immunoSEQ multiplex PCR. The data show about 52,000 clones, roughly 88% seen once. What was sequenced was peripheral blood. The receptors here all came from an elderly woman with acute or convalescent COVID-19. CDR3s include the opening cysteine and the closing phenylalanine or tryptophan. Each record gives: V gene, J gene, clone size, D gene, CDR3 DNA, CDR3 protein. The D gene is left open where the match is weak. Size is omitted from some rows. Given values are once, few, many or a class for expanded clones.

>TRBV19|TRBJ2-1|NA|TRBD2
TGTGCCACAAGACTAGCAGAGCATCCCAACTCCTACAATGAGCAGTTCTTC
CATRLAEHPNSYNEQFF
>TRBV14|TRBJ2-1|once|TRBD2
TGTGCCAGCAGCCAGCGACTAGCGGGGGACAATGAGCAGTTCTTC
CASSQRLAGDNEQFF
>TRBV30|TRBJ1-3|NA|NA
TGTGCCTGGAACAGGGAGAACACCATATATTTT
CAWNRENTIYF
>TRBV11-2|TRBJ1-1|NA|TRBD1
TGTGCCAGCAGCCCAACCTGGACAGGATCGAACACTGAAGCTTTCTTT
CASSPTWTGSNTEAFF
>TRBV6-5|TRBJ1-2|NA|TRBD1
TGTGCCAGCAGACTAGGGGGACAGGGGTATGGCTACACCTTC
CASRLGGQGYGYTF
>TRBV2|TRBJ1-3|few|NA
TGTGCCAGCAGTAAGGGGACTCTCTCTGGAAACACCATATATTTT
CASSKGTLSGNTIYF
>TRBV12-3/TRBV12-4|TRBJ2-3|NA|NA
TGTGCCAGCAGACTAGCAGATACGCAGTATTTT
CASRLADTQYF
>TRBV15|TRBJ2-1|NA|NA
TGTGCCACCAGCAGAGACAGGGGAACCTACAATGAGCAGTTCTTC
CATSRDRGTYNEQFF
>TRBV5-1|TRBJ1-1|NA|NA
TGCGCCAGCAGCTTTACAACGTCCAACACTGAAGCTTTCTTT
CASSFTTSNTEAFF
>TRBV29-1|TRBJ2-3|NA|TRBD1
TGCAGCGTTCCACAGGGGGCAACAGATACGCAGTATTTT
CSVPQGATDTQYF
>TRBV30|TRBJ2-5|few|TRBD2
TGTGCCTGGACGGGGGGGCAGATGAAGACCCAGTACTTC
CAWTGGQMKTQYF
>TRBV7-9|TRBJ1-1|once|TRBD1
TGTGCCAGCAGCTTAGCGCACCTGGGACAGGCAAAGGGCACTGAAGCTTTCTTT
CASSLAHLGQAKGTEAFF
>TRBV7-3|TRBJ1-1|NA|TRBD1
TGTGCCAGCAGCTTGGGGACAGGGGGCGTACCTAGTGAAGCTTTCTTT
CASSLGTGGVPSEAFF
>TRBV5-1|TRBJ1-1|NA|TRBD1
TGCGCCAGCAGAGAGTCCGACAGGGGGGCTTTCTTT
CASRESDRGAFF
>TRBV7-9|TRBJ1-1|once|TRBD1
TGTGCCAGCAGCTTACGGACAGGGGCGAACACTGAAGCTTTCTTT
CASSLRTGANTEAFF
>TRBV5-1|TRBJ2-5|NA|NA
TGCGCCAGCAGCCTGAAGGGAGTACAAGAGACCCAGTACTTC
CASSLKGVQETQYF
>TRBV25-1|TRBJ2-3|once|NA
TGTGCCAGCAGTGGGGGGGGGCTTAGCACAGATACGCAGTATTTT
CASSGGGLSTDTQYF
>TRBV3-1/TRBV3-2|TRBJ2-5|NA|NA
TGTGCCAGCAGCCGCAGGGGTCTAGTCCAAGAGACCCAGTACTTC
CASSRRGLVQETQYF
>TRBV30|TRBJ2-3|NA|TRBD2
TGTGCCTGGAGTGGGGGACTAGCGGGACTCACAGATACGCAGTATTTT
CAWSGGLAGLTDTQYF
>TRBV25-1|TRBJ1-3|NA|NA
TGTGCCAGCAGTGTGGGGGCTGCTGGAAACACCATATATTTT
CASSVGAAGNTIYF
>TRBV5-4|TRBJ1-4|once|TRBD1
TGTGCCAGCAGCCAGGGACAGGGTGGGAGTGAAAAACTGTTTTTT
CASSQGQGGSEKLFF
>TRBV19|TRBJ2-6|NA|NA
TGTGCCAGTAGCACGGTCGGCTCTGGGGCCAACGTCCTGACTTTC
CASSTVGSGANVLTF
>TRBV3-1/TRBV3-2|TRBJ2-1|NA|NA
TGTGCCAGCAGCAACTCCAGAGGGGGGGACAATGAGCAGTTCTTC
CASSNSRGGDNEQFF
>TRBV6-5|TRBJ1-4|few|TRBD1
TGTGCCAGCAGTTTCAGGGGGGCGAAGGAAAAACTGTTTTTT
CASSFRGAKEKLFF
>TRBV4-1|TRBJ1-4|NA|TRBD1
TGCGCCAGCAGCCTTCCGGACAGGGATAATGAAAAACTGTTTTTT
CASSLPDRDNEKLFF
>TRBV1|TRBJ2-7|NA|NA
TGCACCAGCAGCCAAGAAGGGACAGGGTCCGGCTACTACGAGCAGTACTTC
CTSSQEGTGSGYYEQYF
>TRBV5-4|TRBJ2-6|NA|NA
TGTGCCAGCAGTGAGTCTGGGGCCAACGTCCTGACTTTC
CASSESGANVLTF
>TRBV7-9|TRBJ1-2|once|TRBD1
TGTGCCAGCAGCCCCTGGGGGCAGGGGGCAATCTTTGGCTACACCTTC
CASSPWGQGAIFGYTF
>TRBV28|TRBJ1-1|NA|TRBD1
TGTGCCAGCAGCGAACCAGGGGGAATGAACACTGAAGCTTTCTTT
CASSEPGGMNTEAFF
>TRBV5-1|TRBJ2-7|NA|TRBD1
TGCGCCAGCAGCTTGGGGGGGACAGGTACATCCTACGAGCAGTACTTC
CASSLGGTGTSYEQYF
>TRBV19|TRBJ1-2|NA|NA
TGTGCCAGTAGTACCCACACATTGGGGAGTGGTTACACCTTC
CASSTHTLGSGYTF
>TRBV4-2|TRBJ2-1|NA|TRBD2
TGTGCCAGCAGCCATGCCGGGGGGGGAGGGAATGAGCAGTTCTTC
CASSHAGGGGNEQFF
>TRBV7-2|TRBJ1-1|NA|NA
TGTGCCAGCAGCTTAGCTTGGGGGGAAATGAACACTGAAGCTTTCTTT
CASSLAWGEMNTEAFF
>TRBV30|TRBJ1-4|NA|TRBD1
TGTGCCGGAGGGACAGGGGGCAATGAAAAACTGTTTTTT
CAGGTGGNEKLFF
>TRBV10-3|TRBJ2-6|few|NA
TGTGCCATCAGCTCCGGGGGGCCTGGGGCCAACGTCCTGACTTTC
CAISSGGPGANVLTF
>TRBV19|TRBJ2-7|few|NA
TGTGCCAGTAGTATAGTGGCGGGGGCAGCAACCTACGAGCAGTACTTC
CASSIVAGAATYEQYF
>TRBV7-6|TRBJ1-1|NA|TRBD1
TGTGCCAGCAGCTTCAACACAGGGGGGTACACTGAAGCTTTCTTT
CASSFNTGGYTEAFF
>TRBV3-1/TRBV3-2|TRBJ1-2|NA|NA
TGTGCCAGCAGGACAGGAAACTATGGCTACACCTTC
CASRTGNYGYTF
>TRBV20-1|TRBJ1-6|NA|NA
TGCAGTGCTAGTAAGGAGGGGAGTAATTCACCCCTCCACTTT
CSASKEGSNSPLHF
>TRBV2|TRBJ2-3|NA|NA
TGTGCCAGCAGTGTAACAGGGACCTGGTCGGATACGCAGTATTTT
CASSVTGTWSDTQYF
>TRBV10-1|TRBJ1-1|NA|TRBD1
TGCGCCAGCAGTGTGGGACAGCCGAACACTGAAGCTTTCTTT
CASSVGQPNTEAFF
>TRBV15|TRBJ2-6|NA|TRBD1
TGTGCCACCAGCAGAGAGCAGGGGGCTGGGGCCAACGTCCTGACTTTC
CATSREQGAGANVLTF
>TRBV7-9|TRBJ2-2|NA|NA
TGTGCCAGCAGCGGAACAGGGTCGGGTGGCACCGGGGAGCTGTTTTTT
CASSGTGSGGTGELFF